This entry concerns a single T cell receptor (beta chain). Its antigen is as yet unknown. With 0 bases clipped from V and 1 base from J, the junction kept 8 bases outside the gene matches. The CDR3 runs to 19 residues. In germline, CDR1 is MGHRA, CDR2 YSYEKL. This entry comes from a study of cytomegalovirus exposure and HLA in healthy donors. Primers for the PCR totalled 60 Vbeta and 13 Jbeta. The method was immunoSEQ multiplex PCR; TCRdb's version includes in-frame clones alone and lacks a portion of them. The table shows about 150,000 clones, with around 72% occurring only once. Study-level findings and limits: Per published reports, the classifier diagnosed cytomegalovirus status with high specificity and sensitivity. Being indistinguishable, some V segments were excluded, TRBV6-2 and TRBV6-3 among them. Later genetic work tied a missense DCLRE1C variant to beta-chain V and J trimming.

This sequence originates from a man in his forties or fifties in good health and CMV-seronegative. What was sequenced was PBMCs. The chain couples TRBV4-1 to TRBJ2-1, with TRBD2 matching over 11 bases. This CDR3 is CASSQDPRGLAESYNEQFF. CDR3 sequence (DNA): TGCGCCAGCAGCCAAGATCCCAGGGGACTAGCGGAATCCTACAATGAGCAGTTCTTC.